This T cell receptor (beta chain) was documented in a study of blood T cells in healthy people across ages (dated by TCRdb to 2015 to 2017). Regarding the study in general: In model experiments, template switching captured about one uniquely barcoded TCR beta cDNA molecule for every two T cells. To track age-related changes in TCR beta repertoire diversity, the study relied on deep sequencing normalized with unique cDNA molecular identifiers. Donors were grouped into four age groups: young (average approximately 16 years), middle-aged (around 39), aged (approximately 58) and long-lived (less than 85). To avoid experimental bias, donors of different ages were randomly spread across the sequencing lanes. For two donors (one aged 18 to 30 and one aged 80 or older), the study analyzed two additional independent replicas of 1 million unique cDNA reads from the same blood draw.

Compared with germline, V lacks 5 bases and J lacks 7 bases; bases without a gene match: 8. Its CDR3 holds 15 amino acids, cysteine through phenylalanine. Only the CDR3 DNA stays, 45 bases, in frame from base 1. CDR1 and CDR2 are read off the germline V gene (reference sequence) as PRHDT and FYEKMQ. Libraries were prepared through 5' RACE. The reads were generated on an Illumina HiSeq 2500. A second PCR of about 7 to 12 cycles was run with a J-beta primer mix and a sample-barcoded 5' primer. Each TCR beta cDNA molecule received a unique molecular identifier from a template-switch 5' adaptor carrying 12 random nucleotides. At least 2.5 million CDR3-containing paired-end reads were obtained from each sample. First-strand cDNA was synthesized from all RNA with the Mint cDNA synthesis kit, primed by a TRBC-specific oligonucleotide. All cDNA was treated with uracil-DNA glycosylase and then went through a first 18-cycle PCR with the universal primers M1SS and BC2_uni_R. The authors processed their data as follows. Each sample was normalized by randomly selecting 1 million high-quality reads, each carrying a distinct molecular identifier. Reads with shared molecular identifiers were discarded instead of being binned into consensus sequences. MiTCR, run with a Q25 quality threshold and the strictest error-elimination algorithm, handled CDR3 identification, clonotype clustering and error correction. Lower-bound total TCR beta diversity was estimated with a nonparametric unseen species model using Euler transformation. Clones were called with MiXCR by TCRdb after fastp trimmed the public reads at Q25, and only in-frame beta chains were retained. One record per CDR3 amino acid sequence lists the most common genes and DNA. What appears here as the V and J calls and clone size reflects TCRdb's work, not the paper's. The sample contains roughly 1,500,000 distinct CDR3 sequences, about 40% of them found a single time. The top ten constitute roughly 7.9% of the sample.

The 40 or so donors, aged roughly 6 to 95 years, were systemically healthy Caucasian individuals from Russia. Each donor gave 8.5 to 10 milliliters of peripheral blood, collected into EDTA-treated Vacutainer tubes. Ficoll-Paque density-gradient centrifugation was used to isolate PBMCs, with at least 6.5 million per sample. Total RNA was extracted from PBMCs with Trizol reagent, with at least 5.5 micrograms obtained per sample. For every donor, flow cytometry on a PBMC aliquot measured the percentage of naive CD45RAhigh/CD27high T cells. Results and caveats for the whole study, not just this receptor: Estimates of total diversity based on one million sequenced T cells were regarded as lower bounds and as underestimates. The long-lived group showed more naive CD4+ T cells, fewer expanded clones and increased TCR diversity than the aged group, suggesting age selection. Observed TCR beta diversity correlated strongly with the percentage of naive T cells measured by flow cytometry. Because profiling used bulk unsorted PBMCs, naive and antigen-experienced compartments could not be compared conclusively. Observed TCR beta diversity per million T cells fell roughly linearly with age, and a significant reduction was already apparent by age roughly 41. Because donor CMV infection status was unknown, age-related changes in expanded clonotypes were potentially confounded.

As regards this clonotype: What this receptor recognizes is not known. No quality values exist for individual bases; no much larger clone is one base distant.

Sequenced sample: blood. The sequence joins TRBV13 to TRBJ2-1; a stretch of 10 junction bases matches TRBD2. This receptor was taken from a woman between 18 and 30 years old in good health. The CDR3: CASSEGASGGNEQFF. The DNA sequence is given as TGTGCCAGCAGCGAGGGGGCTAGCGGGGGTAATGAGCAGTTCTTC.